Here is one TCR beta chain with its context. Antigen specificity is unknown. The sample holds other DNA sequences that translate to the same CDR3. The junction had 9 bases not matched to a gene; V was cut back by 5 bases and J by 7 bases. This CDR3 is 15 amino acids long. Germline CDR1 and CDR2: SGHTA and FQGNSA. These data belong to a study of beta chain features in type 1 diabetes. Study results and caveats: The question left open here concerned HLA type influencing TCRB rearrangement. Patients showed naive, central memory and Treg TCRB repertoires that appeared more similar than those of healthy donors. Lower insertion and higher deletion counts appeared at VDJ junctions in type 1 diabetes patients.

Investigators reverse transcribed all isolated RNA, so they sequenced expressed TCRB transcripts. Data came from immunoSEQ multiplex PCR; TCRdb stores just in-frame clones and leaves some out. The sample has hundreds of thousands of clones; roughly a sixth are singletons. The chain is built from TRBV7-2 and TRBJ1-5, with TRBD1 matching over 9 bases. The specimen was naive CD4+ T cells from blood. The clonotype was recovered from a man aged 18 to 35 in good health. The CDR3 protein is CASSLTTGGGQPQHF. The CDR3 DNA reads TGTGCCAGCAGCCTGACTACAGGGGGCGGGCAGCCCCAGCATTTT.